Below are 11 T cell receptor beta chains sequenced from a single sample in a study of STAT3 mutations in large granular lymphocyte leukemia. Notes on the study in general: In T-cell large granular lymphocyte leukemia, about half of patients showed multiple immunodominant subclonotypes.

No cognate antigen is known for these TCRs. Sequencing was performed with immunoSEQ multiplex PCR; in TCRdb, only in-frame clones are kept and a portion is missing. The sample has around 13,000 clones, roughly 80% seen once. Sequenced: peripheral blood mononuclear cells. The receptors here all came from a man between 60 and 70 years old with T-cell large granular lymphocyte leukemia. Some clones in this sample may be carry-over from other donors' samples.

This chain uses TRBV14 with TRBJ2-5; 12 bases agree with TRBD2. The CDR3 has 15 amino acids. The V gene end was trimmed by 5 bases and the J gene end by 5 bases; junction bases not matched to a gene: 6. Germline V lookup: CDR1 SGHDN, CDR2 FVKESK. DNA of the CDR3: TGTGCCAGCAGCAGACTAGCGGGAGTGGGGGAGACCCAGTACTTC. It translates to CASSRLAGVGETQYF.

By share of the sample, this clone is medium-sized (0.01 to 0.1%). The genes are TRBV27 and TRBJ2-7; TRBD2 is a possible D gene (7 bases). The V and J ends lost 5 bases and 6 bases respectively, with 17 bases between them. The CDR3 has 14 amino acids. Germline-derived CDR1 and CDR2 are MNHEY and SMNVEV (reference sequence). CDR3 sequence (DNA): TGTGCCAGCAGTATTGGGGGGGCGCAGACCGAGCAGTACTTC. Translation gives CASSIGGAQTEQYF.

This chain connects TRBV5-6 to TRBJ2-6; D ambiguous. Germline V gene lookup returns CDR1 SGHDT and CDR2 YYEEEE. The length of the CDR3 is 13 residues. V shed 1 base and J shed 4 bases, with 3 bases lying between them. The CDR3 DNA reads TGTGCCAGCAGCTTGTCAGGGGCCAACGTCCTGACTTTC. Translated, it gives CASSLSGANVLTF.

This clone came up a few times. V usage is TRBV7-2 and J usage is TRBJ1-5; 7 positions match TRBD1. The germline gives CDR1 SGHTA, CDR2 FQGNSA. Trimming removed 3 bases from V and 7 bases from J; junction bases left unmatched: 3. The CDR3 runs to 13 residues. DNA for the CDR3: TGTGCCAGCAGCTTTACAGGGGAACAGCCCCAGCATTTT. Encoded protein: CASSFTGEQPQHF.

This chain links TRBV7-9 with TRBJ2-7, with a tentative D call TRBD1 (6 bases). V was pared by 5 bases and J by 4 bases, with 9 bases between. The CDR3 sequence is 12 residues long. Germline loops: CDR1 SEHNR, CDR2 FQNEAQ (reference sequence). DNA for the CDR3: TGTGCCAGCAGCCAACAGGGATACGAGCAGTACTTC. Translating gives CASSQQGYEQYF.

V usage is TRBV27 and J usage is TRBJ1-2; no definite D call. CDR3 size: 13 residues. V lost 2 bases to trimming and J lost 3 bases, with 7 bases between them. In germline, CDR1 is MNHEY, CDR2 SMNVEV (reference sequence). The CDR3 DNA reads TGTGCCAGCAGTTTAACGGGATACTATGGCTACACCTTC. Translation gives CASSLTGYYGYTF.

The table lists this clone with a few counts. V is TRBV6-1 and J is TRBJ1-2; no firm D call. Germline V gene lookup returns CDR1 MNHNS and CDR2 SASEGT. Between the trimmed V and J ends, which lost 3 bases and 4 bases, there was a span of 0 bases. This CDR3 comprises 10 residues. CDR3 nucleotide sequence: TGTGCCAGCAGTGACTATGGCTACACCTTC. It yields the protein CASSDYGYTF.

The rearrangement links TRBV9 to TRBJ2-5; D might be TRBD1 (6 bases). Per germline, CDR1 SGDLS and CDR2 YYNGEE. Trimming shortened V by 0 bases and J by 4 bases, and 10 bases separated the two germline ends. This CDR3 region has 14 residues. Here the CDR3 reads CASSVAGTSETQYF. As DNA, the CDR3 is TGTGCCAGCAGCGTAGCGGGGACATCAGAGACCCAGTACTTC.

The CDR3 spells CASSLGAGASGANVLTF. CDR3 coding DNA: TGTGCCAGCAGCCTGGGGGCAGGAGCCTCTGGGGCCAACGTCCTGACTTTC. The V and J genes are TRBV5-4 and TRBJ2-6; possible D gene TRBD1, 6 bases. V was clipped by 4 bases and J by 0 bases, with 14 bases between them. The CDR3 has 17 residues. CDR1 is SGHNT, CDR2 YYREEE, per germline (reference sequence).

The CDR3 nucleotides read TGCGCCAGCAGCTTAGATGGACAGGACAATCAGCCCCAGCATTTT. It specifies CASSLDGQDNQPQHF. The chain employs TRBV5-1 and TRBJ1-5; 7 bases line up with TRBD1. The CDR3 runs to 15 residues. The trim removed 2 bases at V and 3 bases at J, leaving 5 bases unmatched. Germline V CDR1 and CDR2: SGHRS, YFSETQ. Filled out from reference TRBV5-1 and TRBJ1-5, the complete variable domain reads KAGVTQTPRYLIKTRGQQVTLSCSPISGHRSVSWYQQTPGQGLQFLFEYFSETQRNKGNFPGRFSGRQFSNSRSEMNVSTLELGDSALYLCASSLDGQDNQPQHFGDGTRLSIL.

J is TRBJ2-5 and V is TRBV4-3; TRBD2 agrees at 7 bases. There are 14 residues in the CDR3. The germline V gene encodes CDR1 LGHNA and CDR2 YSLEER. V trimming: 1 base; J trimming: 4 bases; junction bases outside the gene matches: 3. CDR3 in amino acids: CASSQAIAGETQYF. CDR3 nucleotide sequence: TGCGCCAGCAGCCAAGCCATAGCGGGAGAGACCCAGTACTTC.